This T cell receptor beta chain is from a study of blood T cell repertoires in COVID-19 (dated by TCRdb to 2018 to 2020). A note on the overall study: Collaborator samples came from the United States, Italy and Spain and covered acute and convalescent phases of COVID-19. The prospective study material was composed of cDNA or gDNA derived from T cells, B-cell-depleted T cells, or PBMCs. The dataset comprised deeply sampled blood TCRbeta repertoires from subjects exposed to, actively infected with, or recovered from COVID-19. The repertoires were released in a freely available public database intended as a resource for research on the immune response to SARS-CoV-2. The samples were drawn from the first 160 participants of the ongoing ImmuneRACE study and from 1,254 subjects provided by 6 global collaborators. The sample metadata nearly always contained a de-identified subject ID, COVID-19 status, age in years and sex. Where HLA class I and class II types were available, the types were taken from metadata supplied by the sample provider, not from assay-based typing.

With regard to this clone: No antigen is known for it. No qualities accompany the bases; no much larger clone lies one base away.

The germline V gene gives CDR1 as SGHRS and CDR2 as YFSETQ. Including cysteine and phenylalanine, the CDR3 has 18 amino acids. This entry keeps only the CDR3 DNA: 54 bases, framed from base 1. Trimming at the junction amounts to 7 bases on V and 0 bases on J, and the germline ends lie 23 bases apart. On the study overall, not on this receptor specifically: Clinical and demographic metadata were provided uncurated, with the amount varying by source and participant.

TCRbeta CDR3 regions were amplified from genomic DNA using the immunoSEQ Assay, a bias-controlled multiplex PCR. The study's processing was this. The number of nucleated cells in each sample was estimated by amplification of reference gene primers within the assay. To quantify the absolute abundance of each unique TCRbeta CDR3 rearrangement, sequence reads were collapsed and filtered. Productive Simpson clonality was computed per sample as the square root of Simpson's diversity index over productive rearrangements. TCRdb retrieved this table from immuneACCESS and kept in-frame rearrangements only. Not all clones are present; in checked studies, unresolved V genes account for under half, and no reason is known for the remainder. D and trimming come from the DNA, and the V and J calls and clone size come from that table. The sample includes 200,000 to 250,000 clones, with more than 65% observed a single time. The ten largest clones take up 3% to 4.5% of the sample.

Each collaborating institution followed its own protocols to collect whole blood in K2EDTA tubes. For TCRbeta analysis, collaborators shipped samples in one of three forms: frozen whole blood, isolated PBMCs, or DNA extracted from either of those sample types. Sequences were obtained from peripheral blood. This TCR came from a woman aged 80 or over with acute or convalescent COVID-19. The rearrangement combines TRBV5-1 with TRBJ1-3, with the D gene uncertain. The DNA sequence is TGCGCCAGCGGCGAGTCGGGGTACGGGGATCCCTCTGGAAACACCATATATTTT. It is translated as CASGESGYGDPSGNTIYF. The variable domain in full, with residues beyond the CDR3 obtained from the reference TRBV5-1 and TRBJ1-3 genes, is KAGVTQTPRYLIKTRGQQVTLSCSPISGHRSVSWYQQTPGQGLQFLFEYFSETQRNKGNFPGRFSGRQFSNSRSEMNVSTLELGDSALYLCASGESGYGDPSGNTIYFGEGSWLTVV.